This TCR beta chain was found in a study of regulatory T cells in long-lasting Graves disease. To make TCR beta libraries, researchers used iRepertoire HTBI primers and Arm-PCR of CDR3 regions. TCRdb re-called the multiplex PCR reads through MiXCR, storing one row per CDR3 protein. The table shows around 480,000 distinct CDR3 sequences, with roughly 15% occurring only once. The sample's time point: newly diagnosed GD, antithyroid drugs for less than 3 months. PBMC RNA served as the TCR library source. In Xi'an, China, an endocrinology department was the source of patients. This clonotype was recorded at least ten times. The germline CDR1 and CDR2 sequences are GTSNPN and SVGIG (reference sequence). Trimming removed 0 bases from V and 4 bases from J, with 9 bases in between. This CDR3 has 13 amino acids. These data were likewise used in another study, on T cells in Graves' hyperthyroidism and ophthalmopathy.

The genes are TRBV30 and TRBJ1-2; D is uncertain. The clonotype originates from a woman aged 35 to 60 with Graves disease. The specimen comprised peripheral blood mononuclear cells (PBMCs), sampled at new diagnosis, from a patient treated with antithyroid drugs. CDR3 sequence (DNA): TGTGCCTGGAGTGTAAGCCAGTTCTATGGCTACACCTTC. The encoded protein is CAWSVSQFYGYTF.